The rows below give T cell receptor beta chains drawn from one sample of a study of blood T cell repertoires in COVID-19. Clones were sequenced by immunoSEQ multiplex PCR, and TCRdb holds only the in-frame ones, with some missing. The table records about 59,000 clones, roughly 90% of them present only once. Sequencing was carried out using peripheral blood. The source is a man older than 75 in a cohort sampled during active COVID-19. CDR3s include the opening cysteine and the closing phenylalanine or tryptophan. D genes are given only for firm matches. Size is omitted from some rows. Given values are once, few, many or a class for expanded clones.

clone_size	v_call	j_call	d_call	cdr3_nt	cdr3_aa
.	TRBV11-3	TRBJ2-1	.	TGTGCCAGCAGCGTACTCCCGGGCAATGAGCAGTTCTTC	CASSVLPGNEQFF
.	TRBV18	TRBJ1-3	TRBD1	TGTGCCAGCTCACCGATGGGACAGGGGGCCGGCAGTGGAAACACCATATATTTT	CASSPMGQGAGSGNTIYF
.	TRBV12-5	TRBJ1-6	TRBD1	TGTGCTAGTGGTTTGGTACTCGGACAGGGATCACCCCTCCACTTT	CASGLVLGQGSPLHF
.	TRBV5-8	TRBJ2-7	.	TGTGCCAGCAGCTTGGATTACCGCGTCGGCGAGCAGTACTTC	CASSLDYRVGEQYF
.	TRBV6-5	TRBJ2-7	TRBD1	TGTGCCAGCAGTTACCGCGATGAGGGGGCTTACGAGCAGTACTTC	CASSYRDEGAYEQYF
.	TRBV30	TRBJ2-7	.	TGTGCCTGGAGTGCTTTGGAGGGGGCGGGGGAGCAGTACTTC	CAWSALEGAGEQYF
.	TRBV6-4	TRBJ1-1	.	TGTGCCAGCAGTGAAGACAGGAACACTGAAGCTTTCTTT	CASSEDRNTEAFF
.	TRBV5-1	TRBJ1-1	TRBD1	TGCGCCAGCAGACGGACAGGGGGCGCGTCTGACACTGAAGCTTTCTTT	CASRRTGGASDTEAFF
.	TRBV5-1	TRBJ1-2	.	TGCGCCAGCAGCTTGAACGCGGGTGTCTATGGCTACACCTTC	CASSLNAGVYGYTF
.	TRBV7-3	TRBJ2-2	TRBD1	TGTGCCAGCAGCACCGGGACAGGGTCCGGGGAGCTGTTTTTT	CASSTGTGSGELFF
.	TRBV29-1	TRBJ1-1	.	TGCAGCGTTCGCCCCGTCGGGAACACTGAAGCTTTCTTT	CSVRPVGNTEAFF
.	TRBV6-5	TRBJ2-7	.	TGTGCCAGCAGCGTAGACAGAGCCTACGAGCAGTACTTC	CASSVDRAYEQYF
once	TRBV29-1	TRBJ2-7	.	TGCAGCGTTAGGTGGGGCCCCGAGCAGTACTTC	CSVRWGPEQYF
.	TRBV7-3	TRBJ2-5	.	TGTGCCAGCAGCCGAGAAATACGCGAGACCCAGTACTTC	CASSREIRETQYF
.	TRBV3-1/TRBV3-2	TRBJ1-2	TRBD1	TGTGCCAGCAGCCAAGGACAGGGAGTCAATGGCTACACCTTC	CASSQGQGVNGYTF
.	TRBV4-1	TRBJ2-1	TRBD2	TGCGCCAGCAGCCAATTACCGGGACTAGCGGGGAATGAGCAGTTCTTC	CASSQLPGLAGNEQFF
.	TRBV7-3	TRBJ2-3	.	TGTGCCAGCAGCTTAGGCGGGACCCAGCTTTATTCGCAGTATTTT	CASSLGGTQLYSQYF
.	TRBV19	TRBJ1-2	TRBD1	TGTGCCAGTAGTACCGCAGGACAGGGGGCTGGCTACACCTTC	CASSTAGQGAGYTF
few	TRBV19	TRBJ1-6	TRBD1	TGTGCCAGTAGTATCCATGGGGGACAGGGGAGCTCCTATAATTCACCCCTCCACTTT	CASSIHGGQGSSYNSPLHF
.	TRBV3-1/TRBV3-2	TRBJ2-7	TRBD1	TGTGCCAGCAGCCAAGGGACAGGGGAGGGCTACGAGCAGTACTTC	CASSQGTGEGYEQYF
.	TRBV6-6	TRBJ1-5	TRBD1	TGTGCCAGCAGTCCCGGGACAGGTAATCAGCCCCAGCATTTT	CASSPGTGNQPQHF
.	TRBV11-1	TRBJ2-7	TRBD1	TGTGCCAGCAGCTTAGCATCGGGACAGATATACTACGAGCAGTACTTC	CASSLASGQIYYEQYF
.	TRBV30	TRBJ2-3	TRBD1	TGTGCCTGGAGAGGGACAGGGAGCGGGACGCAGTATTTT	CAWRGTGSGTQYF
.	TRBV3-1/TRBV3-2	TRBJ2-5	TRBD1	TGTGCCAGCAGCCAAGATCCGACAGGGGGGGAGACCCAGTACTTC	CASSQDPTGGETQYF
.	TRBV11-3	TRBJ2-3	TRBD2	TGTGCCAGCAGCCCCGGGACTAGCCGCACAGATACGCAGTATTTT	CASSPGTSRTDTQYF
.	TRBV18	TRBJ1-1	TRBD1	TGTGCCAGCTCACCACGACAGGGGGCGAGTACTGAAGCTTTCTTT	CASSPRQGASTEAFF
.	TRBV5-4	TRBJ2-5	.	TGTGCCAGCAGCTTGGAACAGGCTATTCAAGAGACCCAGTACTTC	CASSLEQAIQETQYF
.	TRBV9	TRBJ2-2	.	TGTGCCAGCAGCGTAGCAGGCACCGGGGAGCTGTTTTTT	CASSVAGTGELFF
.	TRBV9	TRBJ1-5	TRBD1	TGTGCCAGCAGCGTAGGACAGGGAGGAAATCAGCCCCAGCATTTT	CASSVGQGGNQPQHF
.	TRBV2	TRBJ2-1	TRBD2	TGTGCCAGCAGTGAGGCGGGGGGGCCGGTGTTAAATGAGCAGTTCTTC	CASSEAGGPVLNEQFF
.	TRBV29-1	TRBJ2-7	.	TGCAGCGTTGAAGGAGTTAGGCAGGGCACCTACGAGCAGTACTTC	CSVEGVRQGTYEQYF
once	TRBV7-2	TRBJ2-7	.	TGTGCCAGCAGCTTAAACAGGGATCCCTACGAGCAGTACTTC	CASSLNRDPYEQYF
.	TRBV9	TRBJ1-5	TRBD1	TGTGCCAGCAGCAAGGGGACAGGGGCTCGTCAGCCCCAGCATTTT	CASSKGTGARQPQHF
.	TRBV5-4	TRBJ2-1	.	TGTGCCAGCAGCTCGGGACATTTCTACAATGAGCAGTTCTTC	CASSSGHFYNEQFF
many	TRBV30	TRBJ1-3	.	TGTGCCTGGAGGCTAGTAAACACCATATATTTT	CAWRLVNTIYF
.	TRBV18	TRBJ1-2	.	TGTGCCAGCTCACCGGGCAGGGGCTCCTATGGCTACACCTTC	CASSPGRGSYGYTF
.	TRBV5-1	TRBJ2-7	.	TGCGCCAGCAGCCCGGGCGCTCAGGGGTCTAATCTGCAGTACTTC	CASSPGAQGSNLQYF